These 17 T cell receptor beta chains were all obtained from the same sample, sequenced in a study of vaccination and CD4 T cells after COVID-19. Which antigens these TCRs recognize remains unknown. Scientists ran DNA taken from cultured CD4+ T cells through the Oncomine TCR Beta short-read assay for sequencing. Via MiXCR, TCRdb re-called the PCR reads, giving one row per CDR3 protein. This table holds around 19,000 distinct CDR3 sequences, about 39% found once. The treatment: approximately nine-day PBMC culture with coronavirus spike peptide pools or control peptides (ViraFEST assay). The sample consisted of CD4+ T cells from blood, cultured in vitro, taken before SARS-CoV-2 vaccination. Every receptor here comes from a human donor who had recovered from COVID-19.

The V and J genes are TRBV6-2 or TRBV6-3 and TRBJ2-7; perhaps TRBD1 as D (5 bases). V gave up 6 bases and J gave up 7 bases, with 13 bases separating them. This CDR3 is built from 12 residues. The V gene's germline CDR1 is MNHEY and CDR2 SVGEGT. The CDR3 DNA is TGTGCCAGCAGCAAAATAGGGGCGGAGCAGTACTTC. Its protein is CASSKIGAEQYF.

This clonotype was seen only a few times. The chain recombines TRBV27 with TRBJ1-1; no firm D call. This CDR3 spans 12 amino acids. Per the germline V gene, CDR1 is MNHEY and CDR2 is SMNVEV (reference sequence). V was trimmed by 6 bases and J by 4 bases, leaving 9 bases between them. The CDR3 nucleotides read TGTGCCAGCAGCACCCTGGGCACTGAAGCTTTCTTT. This translates into CASSTLGTEAFF.

The rearrangement uses TRBV27 and TRBJ2-6; 8 bases agree with TRBD1. The V gene's germline CDR1 is MNHEY and CDR2 SMNVEV (reference sequence). The V gene end was trimmed by 5 bases and the J gene end by 0 bases; junction bases not matched to a gene: 3. The CDR3 has 16 amino acids. The CDR3 region is CASSGQGPSGANVLTF. CDR3 DNA: TGTGCCAGCAGTGGACAGGGCCCCTCTGGGGCCAACGTCCTGACTTTC.

This clonotype appeared a few times. The chain couples TRBV28 to TRBJ1-5; 9 bases are a match to TRBD1. The V gene's germline CDR1 is MDHEN and CDR2 SYDVKM. The CDR3 has 17 residues. Trimming took 6 bases from V and 2 from J; bases not matched to a gene: 11. The DNA of the CDR3 is TGTGCCAGCAGCATCTCGCCGGGACAGGGAGGCAATCAGCCCCAGCATTTT. Amino acids: CASSISPGQGGNQPQHF.

The rearrangement joins TRBV10-3 to TRBJ2-2; D not resolved. V shed 6 bases and J shed 5 bases, with 10 bases lying between them. The CDR3 consists of 13 residues. The V gene's germline CDR1 is ENHRY and CDR2 SYGVKD. In nucleotides, the CDR3 is TGTGCCATCAGCCATGTCGATACCGGGGAGCTGTTTTTT. It specifies CAISHVDTGELFF.

This chain links TRBV11-3 with TRBJ1-6, with TRBD1 as a possible D gene (5 bases). CDR1 is SGHNT and CDR2 is YENEEA in the germline V gene. Trimming left V 3 bases short and J 9 bases short, with 12 bases between. This CDR3 is 14 amino acids long. The CDR3 sequence: CASSFGGVSSPLHF. The DNA for the CDR3 is TGTGCCAGCAGCTTCGGGGGTGTGAGTTCACCCCTCCACTTT.

In this sample, this clonotype turned up a few times. J is TRBJ2-1 and V is TRBV7-9; 9 nucleotides align to TRBD2. The V gene's germline CDR1 is SEHNR and CDR2 FQNEAQ (reference sequence). The CDR3 runs to 15 residues. With V trimmed by 5 bases and J by 8 bases, 10 bases remained unmatched. The CDR3 loop reads CASSPTTSGWDEQFF. As DNA, the CDR3 is TGTGCCAGCAGCCCTACGACTAGCGGCTGGGATGAGCAGTTCTTC.

This chain connects TRBV24-1 to TRBJ2-3, with 10 bases lining up with TRBD2. V lost 4 bases, J lost 5 bases, and 8 bases stayed unmatched. The CDR3 totals 16 residues. CDR1 and CDR2 from the germline V gene are KGHDR and SFDVKD. Here the CDR3 reads CATSDPGLAAGDTQYF. The CDR3, as DNA: TGTGCCACCAGTGACCCTGGACTAGCGGCGGGAGATACGCAGTATTTT.

V and J are TRBV24-1 and TRBJ2-1; 10 bases fit TRBD2. With 4 bases clipped from V and 4 bases from J, the junction kept 6 bases outside the gene matches. CDR3 size: 16 residues. Per germline, CDR1 KGHDR and CDR2 SFDVKD. The CDR3 region is CATSDLAGAGYNEQFF. The CDR3 DNA reads TGTGCCACCAGTGACCTAGCGGGAGCGGGATACAATGAGCAGTTCTTC.

This chain connects TRBV5-1 to TRBJ2-1; 9 nucleotides agree with TRBD1. The V and J ends lost 0 bases and 3 bases, in that order; junction bases with no gene match: 10. The germline CDR1 and CDR2 sequences are SGHRS and YFSETQ. The CDR3 length is 18 residues. For the CDR3, the DNA is TGCGCCAGCAGCTTGGTTTGGGGGACAGGGATCGGCTACAATGAGCAGTTCTTC. Amino acids: CASSLVWGTGIGYNEQFF.

J is TRBJ1-6 and V is TRBV20-1, with TRBD1 matching over 7 bases. Trimming removed 2 bases from V and 3 bases from J; junction bases left unmatched: 10. The CDR3 has 17 amino acids. The germline V gene has CDR1 DFQATT and CDR2 SNEGSKA (reference sequence). CDR3 DNA sequence: TGCAGTGCTAGATTGTGGGACGGGACAGACTATAATTCACCCCTCCACTTT. As protein: CSARLWDGTDYNSPLHF.

V is TRBV5-4 and J is TRBJ1-1; D ambiguous. This CDR3 is 14 amino acids long. Trimming took off 0 bases at V and 2 bases at J, with 8 bases between the two ends. Germline V CDR1 and CDR2: SGHNT, YYREEE (reference sequence). The CDR3 loop is CASSLDRQNTEAFF. The CDR3 DNA is TGTGCCAGCAGCTTGGACCGCCAAAACACTGAAGCTTTCTTT. The full variable domain, rest sourced from reference TRBV5-4 and TRBJ1-1, is ETGVTQSPTHLIKTRGQQVTLRCSSQSGHNTVSWYQQALGQGPQFIFQYYREEENGRGNFPPRFSGLQFPNYSSELNVNALELDDSALYLCASSLDRQNTEAFFGQGTRLTVV.

The sample holds a few counts of this clonotype. V gene TRBV2 combines with J gene TRBJ2-2; D is perhaps TRBD1 or TRBD2 (5 bases each). CDR1 SNHLY and CDR2 FYNNEI come from the germline V gene. The CDR3 runs 15 residues. Trimming cost V 1 base and J 4 bases, with 10 bases left between them. CDR3 sequence: CASSEDRGATGELFF. For the CDR3, the DNA is TGTGCCAGCAGTGAAGACAGAGGGGCCACCGGGGAGCTGTTTTTT.

V and J are TRBV4-3 and TRBJ1-5; D is uncertain. V shed 0 bases and J shed 2 bases, with 11 bases lying between them. Germline V lookup: CDR1 LGHNA, CDR2 YSLEER. The length of the CDR3 is 16 residues. CDR3 residues: CASSQDVSRGNQPQHF. The CDR3 bases are TGCGCCAGCAGCCAAGACGTTAGCCGGGGCAATCAGCCCCAGCATTTT.

J is TRBJ2-2 and V is TRBV19; TRBD2 aligns across 8 bases. V lost 7 bases, J lost 2 bases, and 15 bases stayed unmatched. This CDR3 has 18 amino acids. The V gene's germline CDR1 is LNHDA and CDR2 SQIVND (reference sequence). The CDR3 protein is CASTIGRPSGSNTGELFF. The CDR3 DNA reads as TGTGCCAGTACAATAGGGAGACCAAGCGGGAGCAACACCGGGGAGCTGTTTTTT.

The chain links TRBV5-1 to TRBJ2-3; 8 bases agree with TRBD1. CDR1 SGHRS and CDR2 YFSETQ come from the germline V gene. The length of the CDR3 is 13 residues. Trimming cost V 4 bases and J 5 bases; bases outside gene matches: 3. In nucleotides, the CDR3 is TGCGCCAGCAGCGGCACAGGGGGAGATACGCAGTATTTT. Residues: CASSGTGGDTQYF.

The J gene is TRBJ1-2, the V gene TRBV20-1, with D possibly TRBD1 on 5 matching bases. CDR1 is DFQATT and CDR2 is SNEGSKA in the germline V gene (reference sequence). V was pared by 3 bases and J by 4 bases, with 21 bases between. The CDR3 is made up of 16 amino acids. The CDR3 region is CSASPPVGTSSYGYTF. CDR3 coding DNA: TGCAGTGCTAGCCCCCCCGTCGGGACGTCCTCCTATGGCTACACCTTC.